These 19 T cell receptor beta chains came from one sample sequenced in a study of blood T cells in healthy people across ages. For the second PCR, which ran for about 7 to 11 cycles, a sample-barcoded 5' primer and a J-beta primer mix were used. From the 5' RACE reads, TCRdb called clonotypes with MiXCR, one entry per CDR3 protein. Of over a million distinct CDR3 sequences in the sample, 59% were seen once. Sequenced material: blood. The receptors originated from a man aged 18 to 35 in good health.

This sequence joins TRBV4-1 and TRBJ1-1; tentatively, D is TRBD1 (6 bases). This CDR3 has 14 amino acids. Germline V gene data show CDR1 as MGHRA and CDR2 as YSYEKL. V was trimmed by 1 base and J by 11 bases, leaving 17 bases between them. The CDR3 reads CASSQVQGTETAFF. In nucleotides, the CDR3 is TGCGCCAGCAGCCAAGTCCAGGGGACGGAGACGGCTTTCTTT.

J is TRBJ1-4 and V is TRBV5-1; 8 bases agree with TRBD1. The V and J ends lost 5 bases and 8 bases, in that order; junction bases with no gene match: 11. The CDR3 contains 15 residues. In germline, CDR1 is SGHRS, CDR2 YFSETQ. The CDR3 DNA sequence: TGCGCCAGCAGACTAAGGACAGGGCGAGACGAAAAACTGTTTTTT. Protein product: CASRLRTGRDEKLFF.

The rearrangement joins TRBV29-1 to TRBJ1-3; 7 bases align to TRBD1. J lost 8 bases, V lost 6 bases, and 7 bases had no gene match. The germline V gene has CDR1 SQVTM and CDR2 ANQGSEA. The CDR3 has 12 residues. CDR3 sequence (DNA): TGCAGCGTACAGGGGAGAGGAGACACCATATATTTT. Its translation is CSVQGRGDTIYF.

The chain joins TRBV6-6 to TRBJ1-5, with TRBD1 identical over 9 bases. The CDR3 extends over 14 amino acids. The J segment lost 7 bases and the V segment lost 6 bases, leaving 7 bases of the junction unmatched. Germline CDR1 is MNHNY and CDR2 is SVGAGI (reference sequence). CDR3 loop: CASRLTGGEQPQHF. In DNA, the CDR3 is TGTGCCAGCAGACTAACAGGGGGCGAACAGCCCCAGCATTTT.

A single count supports this clonotype. A read error is possible here, since a much larger clone lies one base away. The genes are TRBV2 and TRBJ1-2; 7 positions agree with TRBD1. There are 12 residues in the CDR3. Germline V lookup: CDR1 SNHLY, CDR2 FYNNEI. CDR3 DNA sequence: TGTGCCCGCAGGACAGGAGACTATGGCTACACCTTC. Its protein is CARRTGDYGYTF.

The V and J genes are TRBV20-1 and TRBJ2-5, with 13 bases fitting TRBD2. The CDR3 totals 16 residues. Germline V CDR1 and CDR2: DFQATT, SNEGSKA (reference sequence). Losses at the gene ends were 4 bases for V and 1 base for J; bases not matched to a gene: 6. Here the CDR3 DNA reads TGCAGTGCTATACCGGGACTAGCGGGGATCCAAGAGACCCAGTACTTC. Its translation: CSAIPGLAGIQETQYF.

The chain is built from TRBV6-5 and TRBJ2-1; TRBD1 might be the D (6 bases). The CDR3 is made up of 14 amino acids. CDR1 is MNHEY, CDR2 SVGAGI, per germline. The germline V and J ends were trimmed by 4 bases and 2 bases, with 9 bases remaining between them. CDR3: CASSSGVPYNEQFF. As DNA, the CDR3 is TGTGCCAGCAGTTCAGGGGTCCCCTACAATGAGCAGTTCTTC.

The chain couples TRBV4-2 to TRBJ2-7; D is unresolved. V lost 0 bases and J 7 bases, leaving 10 bases between the germline ends. Per germline, CDR1 LGHNA and CDR2 YNFKEQ. This CDR3 contains 13 residues. CDR3 coding DNA: TGTGCCAGCAGCCAAGATACATTACGTGAGCAGTACTTC. This encodes CASSQDTLREQYF.

This clonotype has a handful of counts. The chain links TRBV2 to TRBJ2-1; 7 bases match TRBD1. Per the germline V gene, CDR1 is SNHLY and CDR2 is FYNNEI. The CDR3 consists of 17 residues. V shed 6 bases and J 5 bases; nucleotides not matched to a gene: 16. DNA for the CDR3: TGTGCCAGCAGAACATACCGGACAGGCACGAAAGACAATGAGCAGTTCTTC. Translation gives CASRTYRTGTKDNEQFF.

The J gene is TRBJ2-5, the V gene TRBV20-1; no clear D. V dropped 1 base and J dropped 11 bases, with 8 bases sitting between them. The CDR3 has 10 amino acids. Per germline, CDR1 DFQATT and CDR2 SNEGSKA (reference sequence). CDR3 DNA sequence: TGCAGTGCTAGAGGGATTGAGCAGTACTTC. It codes for CSARGIEQYF.

The CDR3: CASKPGLAYYLASYNEQFF. In DNA, the CDR3 is TGTGCCAGCAAACCCGGACTAGCTTATTATTTGGCGTCCTACAATGAGCAGTTCTTC. The rearrangement joins TRBV27 to TRBJ2-1; TRBD2 matches at 8 bases. V was clipped by 7 bases and J by 1 base; unmatched bases: 18. Germline CDR1 is MNHEY and CDR2 is SMNVEV (reference sequence). The CDR3 extends over 19 amino acids.

This chain links TRBV12-3 or TRBV12-4 with TRBJ2-5, with a tentative D call TRBD2 (6 bases). V was shortened by 3 bases and J by 5 bases, with 10 bases between the two germline ends. The CDR3 is 13 residues long. As DNA, the CDR3 is TGTGCCAGCAGTTTTGGGGGGATCGAGACCCAGTACTTC. Its translation is CASSFGGIETQYF.

This clonotype was seen more than once but under ten times. The rearrangement uses TRBV4-2 and TRBJ2-5, with 7 bases that match TRBD1. This CDR3 contains 14 residues. Germline CDR1 LGHNA, CDR2 YNFKEQ. V was clipped by 4 bases and J by 2 bases; unmatched bases: 4. Here the CDR3 reads CASSPPGQQETQYF. Written as DNA, the CDR3 is TGTGCCAGCAGCCCTCCGGGACAGCAAGAGACCCAGTACTTC.

The sample holds a few counts of this clonotype. The J gene is TRBJ2-5, the V gene TRBV7-2; 9 nucleotides line up with TRBD1. With the DNA end fitting TRBJ2-7 better, the J assignment may be wrong. CDR1 is SGHTA, CDR2 FQGNSA, per germline. The CDR3 is made up of 15 amino acids. CDR3 protein: CASSSTGQGFDEQYF. The CDR3 bases are TGTGCCAGCAGCTCGACGGGACAGGGATTCGACGAGCAGTACTTC.

Remarks on this clonotype: An end of the junction differs from the germline gene, which may be a read error. CDR3 region: CAISESTTPGLSNRPQHF. CDR3 DNA sequence: TGTGCCATCAGTGAGTCGACAACCCCGGGACTCTCAAATCGGCCCCAGCATTTT. This sequence joins TRBV10-3 and TRBJ1-5; tentative D call: TRBD1 (5 bases). Germline CDR1 is ENHRY and CDR2 is SYGVKD. This CDR3 contains 18 residues.

This clonotype came up a few times. This rearrangement joins TRBV4-3 to TRBJ1-1; maybe TRBD1 (5 bases). V lost 6 bases, J lost 0 bases, and 11 bases lay in between. This CDR3 spans 14 amino acids. Per the germline V gene, CDR1 is LGHNA and CDR2 is YSLEER. Here the CDR3 DNA reads TGCGCCAGCAGTGGAAGGGGAATGAACACTGAAGCTTTCTTT. This gives the protein CASSGRGMNTEAFF.

The chain couples TRBV4-1 to TRBJ2-1, with TRBD2 as a possible D gene (5 bases). V was shortened by 4 bases and J by 8 bases, with 15 bases between the two germline ends. Germline lookup yields CDR1 MGHRA and CDR2 YSYEKL. The CDR3 sequence is 14 residues long. CDR3 in amino acids: CASSLAQEIDEQFF. DNA of the CDR3: TGCGCCAGCAGCCTAGCGCAGGAAATCGATGAGCAGTTCTTC.

This clonotype was counted only a few times. The V and J genes are TRBV12-3 or TRBV12-4 and TRBJ2-4; 7 bases match TRBD1. J was trimmed by 11 bases and V by 4 bases; bases with no gene match: 8. The CDR3 is 13 amino acids. This CDR3 reads CASSWDSFLLQYF. The CDR3 DNA is TGTGCCAGCAGTTGGGACAGTTTTCTCCTTCAGTACTTC.

This clonotype was seen a single time. V and J are TRBV25-1 and TRBJ2-1; 8 bases agree with TRBD2. V trimming: 3 bases; J trimming: 4 bases; junction bases outside the gene matches: 2. Germline CDR1 MGHDK, CDR2 SYGVNS. The CDR3 sequence is 14 residues long. The CDR3 bases are TGTGCCAGCAGTGACGGGGGGGGTTACAATGAGCAGTTCTTC. Its protein is CASSDGGGYNEQFF.